The entry below gives a single T cell receptor (beta chain) sequence along with its context. The entry originates in a study of blood T cell repertoires in COVID-19. The table came from immunoSEQ multiplex PCR; TCRdb's copy has only in-frame clones and leaves some out. The sample has a few hundred thousand clones, around nine tenths seen once; the top ten hold 1.2%. The sequenced sample consisted of PBMCs or T cells enriched from blood (not recorded which). The receptor was isolated from a woman between 18 and 29 years old who had recovered from COVID-19.

In nucleotides, the CDR3 is TGTGCCAGCAGGCTAGAATTTAACACTGAAGCTTTCTTT. This gives the protein CASRLEFNTEAFF. The rearrangement joins TRBV12-3 or TRBV12-4 to TRBJ1-1; no clear D gene. The CDR3 runs 13 residues. The V and J ends lost 6 bases and 2 bases respectively, with 10 bases between them.